This passage covers 8 T cell receptor beta chains from one sample sequenced in a study of blood T cell repertoires in COVID-19. Here immunoSEQ multiplex PCR was the method, and the copy in TCRdb shows in-frame clones only, minus some. The repertoire has 360,000 or so clones, 88% of them found once; the top ten carry 0.95% to 1.1%. The sample was PBMCs or T cells enriched from blood (not recorded which). These receptors were obtained from a woman in her twenties or thirties who had been exposed to COVID-19.

The chain recombines TRBV14 with TRBJ1-1, with D perhaps matching TRBD1 (5 bases). Trimming took off 0 bases at V and 0 bases at J, with 11 bases between the two ends. The germline CDR1 and CDR2 sequences are SGHDN and FVKESK. The CDR3 loop spans 16 amino acids. CDR3 amino acids: CASSQDPGFMNTEAFF. The CDR3 nucleotides read TGTGCCAGCAGCCAAGATCCAGGGTTTATGAACACTGAAGCTTTCTTT. Filled out from reference TRBV14 and TRBJ1-1, the complete variable domain reads EAGVTQFPSHSVIEKGQTVTLRCDPISGHDNLYWYRRVMGKEIKFLLHFVKESKQDESGMPNNRFLAERTGGTYSTLKVQPAELEDSGVYFCASSQDPGFMNTEAFFGQGTRLTVV.

CDR3: CASSQEAGTGSTDTQYF. CDR3 DNA sequence: TGTGCCAGCAGCCAAGAGGCCGGGACAGGTAGCACAGATACGCAGTATTTT. The chain has TRBV14 and TRBJ2-3; TRBD1 aligns across 8 bases. The CDR3 runs to 17 residues. Germline CDR1 and CDR2: SGHDN and FVKESK. V dropped 0 bases and J dropped 0; count of bases not matched to a gene: 5.

This chain joins TRBV18 and TRBJ1-1, with 9 bases that match TRBD1. The junction had 5 bases not matched to a gene; V was cut back by 2 bases and J by 4 bases. The CDR3 covers 15 residues. Germline V lookup: CDR1 KGHSH, CDR2 LQKENI. DNA of the CDR3: TGTGCCAGCTCACCATGGGACAGGGATGGCACTGAAGCTTTCTTT. Translated: CASSPWDRDGTEAFF.

The CDR3 sequence is CASSSQGLGTEAFF. CDR3 nucleotides: TGTGCCAGCAGCTCACAGGGCTTGGGCACTGAAGCTTTCTTT. The chain combines TRBV7-3 with TRBJ1-1; D possibly corresponds to TRBD1 (6 bases). Trimming pared 4 bases from V and 4 bases from J, leaving 13 bases between. The CDR3 consists of 14 residues. CDR1 and CDR2 from the germline V gene are SGHTA and FQGTGA.

The rearrangement links TRBV19 to TRBJ2-1; unclear D gene. Germline V lookup: CDR1 LNHDA, CDR2 SQIVND (reference sequence). The CDR3 runs 16 residues. The V and J ends lost 1 base and 2 bases respectively, with 12 bases between them. CDR3 nucleotides: TGTGCCAGTAGTATAGGGCGGCCCTCCCCCTACAATGAGCAGTTCTTC. The encoded protein is CASSIGRPSPYNEQFF.

The J gene is TRBJ2-7, the V gene TRBV28; the D is unclear. Germline CDR1 and CDR2: MDHEN and SYDVKM. The CDR3 contains 14 residues. Between the trimmed V and J ends, which lost 3 bases and 0 bases, there was a span of 9 bases. The CDR3 region has the DNA TGTGCCAGCAGTTTCCTCCGGAGCTCCTACGAGCAGTACTTC. This translates into CASSFLRSSYEQYF. Together with reference TRBV28 and TRBJ2-7, the CDR3 gives the full variable domain: DVKVTQSSRYLVKRTGEKVFLECVQDMDHENMFWYRQDPGLGLRLIYFSYDVKMKEKGDIPEGYSVSREKKERFSLILESASTNQTSMYLCASSFLRSSYEQYFGPGTRLTVT.

The chain employs TRBV3-1 (or the pseudogene TRBV3-2) and TRBJ2-1; tentative D call: TRBD2 (6 bases). The length of the CDR3 is 17 residues. CDR1 is LGHDT and CDR2 is YNNKEL in the germline V gene (reference sequence). V was shortened by 3 bases and J by 0 bases, with 15 bases between the two germline ends. CDR3 coding DNA: TGTGCCAGCAGCCAGCGCGGGACTGCCGACTCCTACAATGAGCAGTTCTTC. Protein product: CASSQRGTADSYNEQFF.

The chain links TRBV19 to TRBJ2-1, with 9 nucleotides matching TRBD2. Per the germline V gene, CDR1 is LNHDA and CDR2 is SQIVND (reference sequence). Trimming at V came to 5 bases and at J to 9 bases, leaving 11 bases not matched to a gene. The CDR3 is 15 residues long. The CDR3 loop is CASSRARGGSGEQFF. The CDR3, as DNA: TGTGCCAGTAGTCGTGCGCGGGGGGGTTCGGGTGAGCAGTTCTTC.